This record covers a single TCR beta chain. As yet, its antigen is unknown. CDR1 is GTSNPN and CDR2 is SVGIG in the germline V gene (reference sequence). This CDR3 region has 17 residues. J lost 0 bases, V lost 0 bases, and 6 bases had no gene match. This sample was taken from a study of T cell responses to AZD1222 COVID-19 vaccine. Only in-frame clones appear in the TCRdb table, and some are missing; sequencing was by immunoSEQ multiplex PCR. The sample has just under 90,000 clones; around 90% are singletons. General study results and limits: Of the AZD1222 recipients, only five or six were seropositive at baseline. Repertoires in all cases were sampled only once the peak T cell response had passed.

Sequences were derived from peripheral blood, sampled on day 0 of MenACWY control vaccination. The sequence was obtained from an adult in good health. The chain is built from TRBV30 and TRBJ1-3; 9 bases fit TRBD1. The chain's CDR3 is CAWSVQGTGNSGNTIYF. DNA of the CDR3: TGTGCCTGGAGTGTACAAGGGACAGGGAACTCTGGAAACACCATATATTTT. The variable domain in full, with the rest retrieved from reference TRBV30 and TRBJ1-3, is SQTIHQWPATLVQPVGSPLSLECTVEGTSNPNLYWYRQAAGRGLQLLFYSVGIGQISSEVPQNLSASRPQDRQFILSSKKLLLSDSGFYLCAWSVQGTGNSGNTIYFGEGSWLTVV.